What follows are 12 T cell receptor beta chains derived from one specimen sequenced in a study of T cell responses to AZD1222 COVID-19 vaccine. The method was immunoSEQ multiplex PCR; TCRdb's version includes in-frame clones alone and lacks a portion of them. The repertoire holds 150,000 or so clones, 85% to 90% seen once, with about 1.5% in the top ten. The source material was peripheral blood, sampled on day 0 of AZD1222 vaccination. The receptors stem from an adult in good health.

The chain joins TRBV5-1 to TRBJ2-3; 10 bases map to TRBD2. This CDR3 has 17 residues. Trimming cost V 2 bases and J 4 bases; bases outside gene matches: 10. Germline assignment: CDR1 SGHRS and CDR2 YFSETQ. This chain's CDR3 is CASSLTNLAGAADTQYF. The CDR3 DNA reads TGCGCCAGCAGCTTAACGAATCTAGCGGGAGCTGCAGATACGCAGTATTTT.

The chain links TRBV10-1 to TRBJ2-7, with TRBD1 identical over 7 bases. Germline V gene sequence: CDR1 WNHNN, CDR2 SYGVQD (reference sequence). CDR3 length equals 15 residues. V gave up 2 bases and J gave up 0 bases; unmatched junction bases: 4. In DNA, the CDR3 is TGCGCCAGCAGTGAGCCGGACAGGAGCTCCTACGAGCAGTACTTC. Amino acids: CASSEPDRSSYEQYF.

The chain has TRBV2 and TRBJ1-2; weak D call: TRBD1 (5 bases). The CDR3 is 12 residues long. The germline V gene encodes CDR1 SNHLY and CDR2 FYNNEI. V lost 2 bases to trimming and J lost 4 bases, with 5 bases between them. The CDR3 DNA reads as TGTGCCAGCAGTGAACAGGGCTATGGCTACACCTTC. Its translation: CASSEQGYGYTF.

The chain has TRBV2 and TRBJ1-5; D gene unclear. The length of the CDR3 is 15 residues. V was cut by 7 bases and J by 0 bases, with 13 bases left in between. The germline gives CDR1 SNHLY, CDR2 FYNNEI. The CDR3 DNA reads as TGTGCCAGCACCAGGACGCGGAGTAGCAATCAGCCCCAGCATTTT. Translation gives CASTRTRSSNQPQHF.

The chain has TRBV7-8 and TRBJ1-1, with D possibly matching TRBD1 (5 bases). The CDR3 contains 14 residues. CDR1 and CDR2 (germline): SGHVS, FQNEAQ. The germline V and J ends were trimmed by 5 bases and 1 base, with 11 bases remaining between them. The CDR3 DNA reads TGTGCCAGCAGCACCCGACAGACGAACACTGAAGCTTTCTTT. It codes for CASSTRQTNTEAFF.

The chain links TRBV6-1 to TRBJ1-1; 8 bases align to TRBD1. Germline V gene sequence: CDR1 MNHNS, CDR2 SASEGT. The CDR3 covers 14 residues. J gave up 4 bases and V 3 bases, and 4 bases lay outside the gene matches. The CDR3 loop is CASSDRGRGTEAFF. Written as DNA, the CDR3 is TGTGCCAGCAGTGACAGGGGGCGAGGCACTGAAGCTTTCTTT.

The chain couples TRBV6-5 to TRBJ2-7; D might be TRBD2 (6 bases). Trimming cost V 6 bases and J 2 bases, with 17 bases left between them. From germline, CDR1 is MNHEY and CDR2 SVGAGI. The CDR3 has 15 residues. The CDR3 coding sequence is TGTGCCAGCAGCGTAACCGGGACTTCCCCCTACGAGCAGTACTTC. It encodes CASSVTGTSPYEQYF.

The V call is TRBV21-1, the J call TRBJ1-5; the D call in the table, TRBD1, was not verified against the DNA. TRBV21-1 is recorded as a pseudogene. The length of the CDR3 is 15 residues. CDR3 sequence (DNA): TGTGCCAGCAGCAAATACAGTGAAAACAATCAGCCCCAGCATTTT. This gives the protein CASSKYSENNQPQHF.

The gene calls are TRBV5-1 and TRBJ1-5; tentatively, D is TRBD1 (5 bases). The CDR3 length is 15 residues. Germline V gene sequence: CDR1 SGHRS, CDR2 YFSETQ. V was trimmed by 4 bases and J by 0 bases, leaving 11 bases between them. The CDR3 loop reads CASSPNGGSNQPQHF. As DNA, the CDR3 is TGCGCCAGCAGCCCAAACGGGGGTAGCAATCAGCCCCAGCATTTT.

The rearrangement uses TRBV11-2 and TRBJ1-2, with D possibly TRBD1 on 6 matching bases. CDR1 SGHAT and CDR2 FQNNGV come from the germline V gene. V was shortened by 1 base and J by 4 bases, with 10 bases between the two germline ends. This CDR3 has 14 amino acids. The DNA for the CDR3 is TGTGCCAGCAGCTTAGGCGGGGGCGGCTATGGCTACACCTTC. It encodes CASSLGGGGYGYTF.

V gene TRBV6-5 combines with J gene TRBJ1-1; 7 positions agree with TRBD1. The CDR3 contains 15 residues. Unmatched junction bases numbered 10, after V lost 7 bases and J lost 2 bases. Germline lookup yields CDR1 MNHEY and CDR2 SVGAGI. The CDR3 spells CASTWGDSFNTEAFF. The DNA for the CDR3 is TGTGCCAGCACGTGGGGGGACAGCTTTAACACTGAAGCTTTCTTT.

The chain uses TRBV6-5 and TRBJ1-3, with TRBD1 as a possible D gene (5 bases). Germline V gene data show CDR1 as MNHEY and CDR2 as SVGAGI. This CDR3 contains 14 residues. The V and J ends lost 0 bases and 8 bases respectively, with 11 bases between them. This chain's CDR3 is CASSYSRPGDTIYF. CDR3 DNA sequence: TGTGCCAGCAGTTACTCGCGCCCGGGGGACACCATATATTTT.